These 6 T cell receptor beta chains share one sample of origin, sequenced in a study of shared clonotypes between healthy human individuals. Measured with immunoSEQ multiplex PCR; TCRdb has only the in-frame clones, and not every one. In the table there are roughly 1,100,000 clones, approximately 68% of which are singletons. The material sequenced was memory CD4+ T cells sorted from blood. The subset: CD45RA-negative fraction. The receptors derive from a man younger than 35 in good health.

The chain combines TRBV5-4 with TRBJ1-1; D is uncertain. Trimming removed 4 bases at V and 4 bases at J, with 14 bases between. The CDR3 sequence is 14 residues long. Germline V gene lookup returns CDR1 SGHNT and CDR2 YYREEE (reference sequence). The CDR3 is CASSQDAGFTEAFF. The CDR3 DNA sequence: TGTGCCAGCAGCCAAGACGCGGGCTTCACTGAAGCTTTCTTT.

The CDR3 DNA follows: TGTGCCAGCAGTTTCAGAAAGAACACCGGGGAGCTGTTTTTT. This sequence encodes CASSFRKNTGELFF. V usage is TRBV27 and J usage is TRBJ2-2; the D is unclear. The germline CDR1 and CDR2 sequences are MNHEY and SMNVEV (reference sequence). V lost 3 bases and J lost 1, with 6 bases in between. This CDR3 spans 14 amino acids.

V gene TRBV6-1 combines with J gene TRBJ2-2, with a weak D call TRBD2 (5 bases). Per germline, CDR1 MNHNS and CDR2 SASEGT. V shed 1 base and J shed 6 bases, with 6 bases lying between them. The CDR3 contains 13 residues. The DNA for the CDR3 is TGTGCCAGCAGTGAAGAGGAGGCCGGGGAGCTGTTTTTT. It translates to CASSEEEAGELFF.

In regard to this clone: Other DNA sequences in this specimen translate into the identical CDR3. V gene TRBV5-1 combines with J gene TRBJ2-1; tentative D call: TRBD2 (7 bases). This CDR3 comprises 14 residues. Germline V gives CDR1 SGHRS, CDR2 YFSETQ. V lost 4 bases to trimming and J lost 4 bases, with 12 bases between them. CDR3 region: CASSRGGAYNEQFF. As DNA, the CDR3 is TGCGCCAGCAGCAGGGGGGGCGCATACAATGAGCAGTTCTTC.

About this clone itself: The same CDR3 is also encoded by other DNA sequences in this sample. The CDR3 coding sequence is TGTGCCAGCTCACCAGGAGCTCCGTACGAGCAGTACTTC. Translating it yields CASSPGAPYEQYF. The J gene is TRBJ2-7, the V gene TRBV18; no firm D call. Trimming took off 2 bases at V and 4 bases at J, with 9 bases between the two ends. Germline CDR1 is KGHSH and CDR2 is LQKENI. The CDR3 runs to 13 residues.

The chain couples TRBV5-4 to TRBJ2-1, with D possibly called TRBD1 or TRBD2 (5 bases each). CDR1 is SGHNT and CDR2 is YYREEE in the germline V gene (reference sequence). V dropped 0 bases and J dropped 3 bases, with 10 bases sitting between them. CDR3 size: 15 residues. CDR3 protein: CASSLVGDLYNEQFF. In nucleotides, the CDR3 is TGTGCCAGCAGCTTGGTAGGGGACCTCTACAATGAGCAGTTCTTC.